This entry describes one T cell receptor (beta chain). The source of the sample is a study of blood T cell repertoires in COVID-19. Libraries were prepared by immunoSEQ multiplex PCR; TCRdb keeps only in-frame clonotypes and omits some of them. The profile shows roughly 63,000 clones, 79% of them singletons. This sequence originates from a human donor in a cohort sampled during active COVID-19. Sequencing was performed on peripheral blood.

CDR3 in amino acids: CASSIPSGSGSEQFF. The CDR3 nucleotides are TGTGCCAGTAGTATACCCAGCGGGAGTGGGAGTGAGCAGTTCTTC. The chain is built from TRBV19 and TRBJ2-1; 8 nucleotides align to TRBD2. J lost 9 bases, V lost 2 bases, and 9 bases had no gene match. Germline CDR1 is LNHDA and CDR2 is SQIVND (reference sequence). The CDR3 runs 15 residues.